A single sample is the source of the 23 T cell receptor beta chains below, sequenced in a study of cytomegalovirus exposure and HLA in healthy donors. Sequencing was performed with immunoSEQ multiplex PCR; in TCRdb, only in-frame clones are kept and a portion is missing. This sample has some 87,000 clones, with about 96% found just once. Source material: PBMCs. These receptors originate from a woman aged 18-29 years in good health and CMV-seronegative.

The rearrangement joins TRBV6-5 to TRBJ1-4; possible D gene TRBD1, 5 bases. The CDR3 runs 16 residues. The V gene's germline CDR1 is MNHEY and CDR2 SVGAGI. V lost 0 bases, J lost 0 bases, and 8 bases lay in between. The CDR3 is CASSYSGGATNEKLFF. Here the CDR3 DNA reads TGTGCCAGCAGTTACTCGGGGGGTGCAACTAATGAAAAACTGTTTTTT.

The rearrangement links TRBV19 to TRBJ2-1, with 7 bases lining up with TRBD1. This CDR3 is built from 14 residues. CDR1 and CDR2 (germline): LNHDA, SQIVND (reference sequence). The V gene end was trimmed by 4 bases and the J gene end by 5 bases; junction bases not matched to a gene: 5. The CDR3 region is CASSTFTGDNEQFF. Written as DNA, the CDR3 is TGTGCCAGTAGTACGTTTACAGGGGACAATGAGCAGTTCTTC.

The V gene is TRBV4-1, the J gene TRBJ2-7; D remains unclear. Germline loops: CDR1 MGHRA, CDR2 YSYEKL. The V gene lost 0 bases and the J gene lost 5 bases, with 14 bases spanning the gap. This CDR3 spans 15 amino acids. The CDR3 DNA reads TGCGCCAGCAGCCAAGAAACAGTGGCTACCAACGAGCAGTACTTC. Translation: CASSQETVATNEQYF.

This clone was counted between two and nine times. This sequence joins TRBV18 and TRBJ1-5; 7 positions agree with TRBD1. CDR3 length equals 15 residues. The germline CDR1 and CDR2 sequences are KGHSH and LQKENI. Germline trimming cut 1 base from V and 2 bases from J; bases unmatched to any gene: 2. The CDR3 protein is CASSPQGQGNQPQHF. CDR3 DNA sequence: TGTGCCAGCTCACCACAAGGACAGGGCAATCAGCCCCAGCATTTT.

The chain links TRBV30 to TRBJ2-5; D remains unclear. V dropped 3 bases and J dropped 5 bases, with 13 bases sitting between them. This CDR3 contains 13 residues. The germline gives CDR1 GTSNPN, CDR2 SVGIG (reference sequence). The CDR3 region has the DNA TGTGCCTGGAGACAGCCACCTCTGGAGACCCAGTACTTC. This translates into CAWRQPPLETQYF.

J is TRBJ1-1 and V is TRBV5-4; D is undetermined. The V gene's germline CDR1 is SGHNT and CDR2 YYREEE (reference sequence). The CDR3 spans 16 residues. The germline V and J ends were trimmed by 1 base and 9 bases, with 22 bases remaining between them. The CDR3 spells CASSLLIGSQFTKAFF. CDR3 DNA: TGTGCCAGCAGCTTGCTTATCGGGTCCCAGTTTACGAAAGCTTTCTTT.

The chain uses TRBV5-1 and TRBJ2-7, with a weak D call TRBD1 (6 bases). Deletions cut 0 bases from V and 3 bases from J, with 13 bases between. The CDR3 is made up of 15 amino acids. Germline CDR1 is SGHRS and CDR2 is YFSETQ. CDR3 nucleotide sequence: TGCGCCAGCAGCTTGGATCAGGGGCCCAACTACGAGCAGTACTTC. Translated, it gives CASSLDQGPNYEQYF.

The rearrangement joins TRBV7-2 to TRBJ2-5, with D unclear. The germline CDR1 and CDR2 sequences are SGHTA and FQGNSA. V was trimmed by 1 base and J by 3 bases, leaving 12 bases between them. This CDR3 has 15 amino acids. This CDR3 reads CASSLVEYVKETQYF. For the CDR3, the DNA is TGTGCCAGCAGCTTAGTTGAGTACGTTAAAGAGACCCAGTACTTC.

This sequence joins TRBV10-3 and TRBJ1-1; perhaps TRBD1 as D (6 bases). The V gene lost 11 bases and the J gene lost 1 base, with 14 bases spanning the gap. The CDR3 is 13 amino acids. Germline assignment: CDR1 ENHRY and CDR2 SYGVKD. DNA for the CDR3: TGTGCCGTATCAGGGGACGGGAACACTGAAGCTTTCTTT. This sequence encodes CAVSGDGNTEAFF.

V usage is TRBV29-1 and J usage is TRBJ2-2; D gene unclear. Germline CDR1 is SQVTM and CDR2 is ANQGSEA. CDR3 length: 14 residues. Deletions cut 4 bases from V and 2 bases from J, with 11 bases between. In DNA, the CDR3 is TGCAGCGTTGGACTCCTGGAAAACACCGGGGAGCTGTTTTTT. It encodes CSVGLLENTGELFF.

V usage is TRBV19 and J usage is TRBJ1-1, with 7 bases matching TRBD1. This CDR3 region has 16 residues. Germline V lookup: CDR1 LNHDA, CDR2 SQIVND (reference sequence). With 7 bases clipped from V and 3 bases from J, the junction kept 14 bases outside the gene matches. The chain's CDR3 is CASTPGSGGLHTEAFF. The CDR3 nucleotides are TGTGCCAGTACCCCGGGGTCAGGGGGTCTTCACACTGAAGCTTTCTTT.

This clone was seen just once. CDR3 DNA sequence: TGTGCCAGCGGCAGGACAGGGAATGAAAAACTGTTTTTT. The encoded protein is CASGRTGNEKLFF. The chain combines TRBV7-9 with TRBJ1-4, with 8 bases lining up with TRBD1. Germline CDR1 and CDR2: SEHNR and FQNEAQ (reference sequence). The length of the CDR3 is 13 residues. Unmatched junction bases numbered 4, after V lost 8 bases and J lost 5 bases.

CDR3 in DNA: TGTGCCAGCAGCTTCTCTTCCGATCCCGGGGCTGAAGCTTTCTTT. Its translation is CASSFSSDPGAEAFF. The genes are TRBV7-9 and TRBJ1-1, with D unclear. V dropped 3 bases and J dropped 6 bases, with 17 bases sitting between them. The CDR3 spans 15 residues. The germline V gene encodes CDR1 SEHNR and CDR2 FQNEAQ (reference sequence).

J is TRBJ1-1 and V is TRBV25-1; TRBD1 agrees at 9 bases. Germline values: CDR1 MGHDK, CDR2 SYGVNS. The CDR3 consists of 17 residues. After removal of 3 bases from V and 2 bases from J, the junction contained 10 bases not matched to a gene. The CDR3, as DNA: TGTGCCAGCAGTGACCCCGGACAGGGGCTTTTTAACACTGAAGCTTTCTTT. Translation gives CASSDPGQGLFNTEAFF.

V and J are TRBV4-1 and TRBJ2-7; 10 nucleotides align to TRBD1. CDR3 length equals 15 residues. Trimming removed 0 bases from V and 3 bases from J; junction bases left unmatched: 2. The germline gives CDR1 MGHRA, CDR2 YSYEKL. DNA for the CDR3: TGCGCCAGCAGCCAAGATAGGGACAGGGGCTACGAGCAGTACTTC. Protein: CASSQDRDRGYEQYF.

The genes are TRBV10-3 and TRBJ2-7; 8 nucleotides agree with TRBD1. The V segment lost 0 bases and the J segment 6 bases; nucleotides outside the gene matches: 10. CDR3 size: 16 residues. Germline values: CDR1 ENHRY, CDR2 SYGVKD. CDR3 sequence: CAISESEGQDDCEQYF. CDR3 sequence (DNA): TGTGCCATCAGTGAGTCGGAGGGACAGGATGACTGCGAGCAGTACTTC.

The chain joins TRBV21-1 to TRBJ2-1; the table names TRBD2, a call not compared with the DNA. TRBV21-1 is deemed a pseudogene. This CDR3 has 17 residues. The CDR3 sequence is CASSSEKTSGSLNEQFF. The DNA for the CDR3 is TGTGCCAGCAGCAGTGAGAAGACTAGCGGGAGCCTCAATGAGCAGTTCTTC.

The chain recombines TRBV18 with TRBJ2-7, with TRBD1 matching 10 bases. The V segment lost 4 bases and the J segment 3 bases; nucleotides outside the gene matches: 3. The CDR3 sequence is 14 residues long. Looked up from germline, CDR1 is KGHSH and CDR2 is LQKENI. CDR3: CASSRGTGVYEQYF. The DNA for the CDR3 is TGTGCCAGCTCACGGGGGACAGGGGTCTACGAGCAGTACTTC.

The V and J genes are TRBV4-1 and TRBJ2-1, with D tentatively TRBD2 (5 bases). V was shortened by 2 bases and J by 10 bases, with 15 bases between the two germline ends. The CDR3 has 14 residues. Germline lookup yields CDR1 MGHRA and CDR2 YSYEKL. CDR3 sequence (DNA): TGCGCCAGCAGCCAACCCTTAGGAGAGGGCGAGCAGTTCTTC. As protein: CASSQPLGEGEQFF.

This clone was seen just once. The chain is built from TRBV15 and TRBJ1-5; D is undetermined. This CDR3 has 17 residues. The germline V gene encodes CDR1 LNHNV and CDR2 YYDKDF (reference sequence). V lost 1 base and J 2 bases, leaving 15 bases between the germline ends. In DNA, the CDR3 is TGTGCCACCAGCAGAGGTACTAGGACGCTTGGCAATCAGCCCCAGCATTTT. The encoded protein is CATSRGTRTLGNQPQHF. The entire variable domain, with the rest obtained from reference TRBV15 and TRBJ1-5, is as follows: DAMVIQNPRYQVTQFGKPVTLSCSQTLNHNVMYWYQQKSSQAPKLLFHYYDKDFNNEADTPDNFQSRRPNTSFCFLDIRSPGLGDTAMYLCATSRGTRTLGNQPQHFGDGTRLSIL.

This chain uses TRBV6-5 with TRBJ2-7; 10 nucleotides line up with TRBD1. CDR1 and CDR2 (germline): MNHEY, SVGAGI. CDR3 length: 15 amino acids. The trim removed 2 bases at V and 2 bases at J, leaving 3 bases unmatched. CDR3 sequence: CASSYGQGGAYEQYF. CDR3 bases: TGTGCCAGCAGTTACGGACAGGGGGGAGCCTACGAGCAGTACTTC.

The V call is TRBV28, the J call TRBJ2-7, with D possibly matching TRBD2 (7 bases). Trimming removed 6 bases at V and 0 bases at J, with 15 bases between. CDR1 MDHEN and CDR2 SYDVKM come from the germline V gene. There are 15 residues in the CDR3. The CDR3 here is CASSAGGLSSYEQYF. CDR3 coding DNA: TGTGCCAGCAGCGCCGGGGGGCTGAGCTCCTACGAGCAGTACTTC.

The chain carries TRBV28 and TRBJ1-3, with TRBD1 matching over 7 bases. The CDR3 length is 14 residues. Trimming removed 6 bases from V and 0 bases from J; junction bases left unmatched: 2. The germline gives CDR1 MDHEN, CDR2 SYDVKM. The CDR3 loop is CASRAGGSGNTIYF. In nucleotides, the CDR3 is TGTGCCAGCAGAGCAGGGGGCTCTGGAAACACCATATATTTT.